This paragraph covers one TCR beta chain sequence. Its cognate antigen has yet to be identified. A 2.5 ml peripheral blood sample was drawn into PAXgene tubes per donor and stored at -80°C. Without T cell sorting, total RNA was isolated from whole blood using the PAXgene blood miRNA kit on an automated QIAcube. Deep TCRalpha and TCRbeta repertoire profiling with unique molecular barcoding was performed on peripheral blood of monozygotic twin pairs concordant or discordant for inflammatory bowel disease. For every twin pair, smoking habits were documented, and each individual was categorised as a current, former or never smoker. These data come from a study of monozygotic twins with inflammatory bowel disease (dated by TCRdb to about 2019). With respect to the entire study: A total of approximately 30 monozygotic twin pairs were included in the full study, comprising nine German pairs (four IBD-concordant, five IBD-discordant) and 19 IBD-discordant Danish pairs. The search for disease-associated traits relied mainly on comparing, within discordant pairs, IBD patients with their genetically identical healthy co-twins. Each individual had, on average, about 151 000 unique TCRalpha sequences and 181 000 unique TCRbeta sequences available for analysis. Overall study outcomes, separate from this receptor: Because patients received different immunosuppressive treatments, the repertoires may have picked up extra background noise and variability between individuals. The analysis was unable to tell different T cell subtypes apart. IBD patients shared fewer clonotypes with other individuals than healthy twins did, most markedly in patients showing signs of disease activity. No single strong signal or clonotype linked to IBD turned up in the results, so the idea that one exists was not supported. No difference in repertoire similarity was observed between concordant and discordant twins, possibly owing to limited statistical power. A decrease in TCRbeta repertoire diversity, as measured by inverse Simpson index, was observed in IBD patients compared with their healthy co-twins.

The library was generated by 5' RACE. The input for every TCR library was roughly 4,000 ng of total RNA. For each sample, cDNA was synthesized in eight separate reactions using SMARTScribe reverse transcriptase. During cDNA synthesis, template switching introduced unique molecular identifiers that contained a 6-nucleotide sample barcode. TCRalpha and TCRbeta cDNA was amplified by two nested PCRs of roughly 15 and 9 cycles, with bead purification after each PCR. Before amplification, the cDNA was treated with uracil DNA-glycosylase and purified using the QIAquick PCR purification kit. In the second PCR, Illumina TruSeq-compatible adapters and sample-specific barcodes were added. TapeStation and Qubit were used to check library quality and concentration, and 4 to 6 ng of each library went into the pool. The pooled libraries were sequenced with 2 x 100 bp reads and custom sequencing primers on an Illumina HiSeq2500 single-index Rapid Run. The original pipeline was this. MiGEC version 1.2.6 was used for UMI-based consensus assembly, which corrected PCR and sequencing errors. V(D)J alignment, clonotype assembly and CDR3 extraction were performed with MiXCR version 2.1.1. Normalisation of gene usage, clonotype sharing and MAIT/NKT TCR abundance was achieved by analysing the top 1000, 10 000 and 20 000 clonotypes per sample. Diversity was computed as the inverse Simpson index with the vegan R package after downsampling to 27 000 UMIs. Statistical testing used paired Mann-Whitney U tests on the discordant twin pairs and applied Benjamini-Hochberg correction for multiple testing. Each CDR3 protein sequence appears as one entry after TCRdb reprocessed the reads, and no DNA is included. None of the V and J calls come from the authors' own analysis; TCRdb made them. This sample's listing comprises around 140,000 distinct CDR3 sequences. The ten most abundant clones make up around 2.5% of the sample.

This TCR derives from a human donor with ulcerative colitis or Crohn's disease, or a healthy co-twin of an affected twin (not recorded which). The sequencing input was blood.

CDR3 reads: CASSLHKDRTRGNEQFF. The chain is assembled from TRBV11-2 and TRBJ2-1; TCRdb selects TRBD1, and the lack of DNA leaves this call unchecked. From a lookup of the germline V gene, CDR1 and CDR2 are SGHAT and FQNNGV. The CDR3 numbers 17 residues from cysteine through phenylalanine. No DNA sequence was recorded.